A single sample gave rise to the 20 T cell receptor beta chains below, sequenced in a study of shared clonotypes between healthy human individuals. The data were produced by immunoSEQ multiplex PCR, yet TCRdb's version contains in-frame clones alone and is incomplete. The sample lists about 460,000 clones, approximately 77% occurring once. The sample taken for sequencing was PBMCs. Every receptor here comes from a woman between 40 and 50 years old in good health. Some clones in this sample may be carry-over from other donors' samples.

This clone has just a few counts. This chain connects TRBV28 to TRBJ1-5; tentatively, D is TRBD1 (5 bases). CDR3 length: 17 amino acids. Trimming took 4 bases from V and 5 from J, leaving 21 bases between them. Per the germline V gene, CDR1 is MDHEN and CDR2 is SYDVKM. This CDR3 reads CASSSRWEGPAHQPQHF. CDR3 nucleotides: TGTGCCAGCAGTTCTCGTTGGGAGGGACCAGCTCATCAGCCCCAGCATTTT.

This clone was picked up one time. This sequence joins TRBV30 and TRBJ2-2, with a possible D match to TRBD1 (6 bases). CDR3 length equals 16 residues. V lost 1 base to trimming and J lost 0 bases, with 12 bases between them. The germline V gene encodes CDR1 GTSNPN and CDR2 SVGIG (reference sequence). CDR3 region: CAWSERDISNTGELFF. CDR3 nucleotide sequence: TGTGCCTGGAGTGAACGGGACATATCGAACACCGGGGAGCTGTTTTTT.

The chain is built from TRBV19 and TRBJ2-1, with 8 nucleotides matching TRBD2. CDR3 length equals 17 residues. Germline values: CDR1 LNHDA, CDR2 SQIVND (reference sequence). V lost 5 bases to trimming and J lost 3 bases; unmatched junction nucleotides: 12. This CDR3 reads CASSFLAGRDIYNEQFF. In DNA, the CDR3 is TGTGCCAGTAGTTTCCTAGCGGGTCGGGACATCTACAATGAGCAGTTCTTC.

This chain connects TRBV10-3 to TRBJ2-1; 8 nucleotides align to TRBD1. Unmatched junction bases numbered 9, after V lost 7 bases and J lost 7 bases. Germline V gives CDR1 ENHRY, CDR2 SYGVKD. The CDR3 is 14 residues long. In DNA form, the CDR3 reads TGTGCCATCACTCAGGGGGCGCAGGTTAATGAGCAGTTCTTC. This gives the protein CAITQGAQVNEQFF.

With regard to this clone: Other DNA sequences in this specimen translate into the identical CDR3. The rearrangement joins TRBV27 to TRBJ2-5, with D hard to call. CDR1 and CDR2 (germline): MNHEY, SMNVEV (reference sequence). The V and J ends lost 3 bases and 5 bases respectively, with 4 bases between them. CDR3 length: 11 residues. The CDR3 is CASSLGETQYF. CDR3 DNA: TGTGCCAGCAGTTTGGGGGAGACCCAGTACTTC.

The gene calls are TRBV7-2 and TRBJ1-2; D gene ambiguous. Per germline, CDR1 SGHTA and CDR2 FQGNSA. Trimming took off 3 bases at V and 3 bases at J, with 11 bases between the two ends. The CDR3 is made up of 14 amino acids. The CDR3 DNA follows: TGTGCCAGCAGCTTTCGGGAGCTCCACTATGGCTACACCTTC. As protein: CASSFRELHYGYTF.

V and J are TRBV9 and TRBJ2-1, with D tentatively TRBD2 (6 bases). The V and J ends lost 4 bases and 0 bases respectively, with 11 bases between them. This CDR3 is 15 amino acids long. Germline V gene data show CDR1 as SGDLS and CDR2 as YYNGEE. The CDR3 loop is CASSWGLSSYNEQFF. CDR3 bases: TGTGCCAGCAGCTGGGGACTGAGCTCCTACAATGAGCAGTTCTTC.

Regarding this clone: This likely traces to a read error, being one base from a far larger clone. This specimen includes other DNA sequences encoding the same CDR3. The chain employs TRBV29-1 and TRBJ2-1, with D unresolved. CDR1 SQVTM and CDR2 ANQGSEA come from the germline V gene. The CDR3 is 11 residues long. The CDR3 spells CSVENYNEQFF. The CDR3 DNA reads TGCAGCGTTGAAAACTACAATGAACAGTTCTTC.

This clone was seen more than once but under ten times. The chain links TRBV6-5 to TRBJ2-3; D gene unclear. This CDR3 has 12 amino acids. Between the trimmed V and J ends, which lost 5 bases and 10 bases, there was a span of 13 bases. Germline values: CDR1 MNHEY, CDR2 SVGAGI. The CDR3 coding sequence is TGTGCCAGCAGTCCGGGCGGTGGGGCGCAGTATTTT. This sequence encodes CASSPGGGAQYF.

V is TRBV27 and J is TRBJ2-7; possible D gene TRBD2, 6 bases. The V end lost 4 bases, the J end lost 2 bases, and 15 bases lay between the germline ends. The CDR3 is made up of 15 amino acids. Looked up from germline, CDR1 is MNHEY and CDR2 is SMNVEV (reference sequence). The CDR3 sequence: CASSSPGRIPYEQYF. CDR3 nucleotides: TGTGCCAGCAGTTCCCCCGGGAGAATTCCCTACGAGCAGTACTTC.

This rearrangement joins TRBV2 to TRBJ1-5; 7 positions agree with TRBD1. Looked up from germline, CDR1 is SNHLY and CDR2 is FYNNEI. The CDR3 totals 15 residues. The V gene end was trimmed by 4 bases and the J gene end by 0 bases; junction bases not matched to a gene: 3. The CDR3 is CASSADRYSNQPQHF. The CDR3 DNA follows: TGTGCCAGCAGTGCGGACAGGTATAGCAATCAGCCCCAGCATTTT.

The table lists this clone with a count of one. The chain joins TRBV5-1 to TRBJ2-5; D is undetermined. The germline V and J ends were trimmed by 0 bases and 5 bases, with 17 bases remaining between them. Germline CDR1 reads SGHRS; CDR2 reads YFSETQ. This CDR3 is 16 amino acids long. The CDR3 region has the DNA TGCGCCAGCAGCTTGGAGGGCAGGATGCAGTACGAGACCCAGTACTTC. As protein: CASSLEGRMQYETQYF.

V usage is TRBV10-1 and J usage is TRBJ2-1; 11 positions match TRBD2. CDR1 is WNHNN, CDR2 SYGVQD, per germline (reference sequence). Trimming at V came to 3 bases and at J to 4 bases, leaving 5 bases not matched to a gene. The length of the CDR3 is 16 residues. The CDR3 reads CASSDRASGRYNEQFF. The CDR3 coding sequence is TGCGCCAGCAGTGATCGGGCTAGCGGGAGGTACAATGAGCAGTTCTTC.

The CDR3 loop is CASRETVVGSYTF. DNA for the CDR3: TGTGCCAGCAGGGAGACAGTTGTGGGTAGCTACACCTTC. This chain connects TRBV28 to TRBJ1-2; D may be TRBD1 (5 bases). V was pared by 6 bases and J by 9 bases, with 17 bases between. This CDR3 has 13 amino acids. Germline V gene data show CDR1 as MDHEN and CDR2 as SYDVKM.

The chain combines TRBV27 with TRBJ1-5, with 12 nucleotides matching TRBD1. The ends lost 6 bases at V and 5 bases at J; junction bases unmatched: 2. The CDR3 extends over 14 amino acids. Germline V lookup: CDR1 MNHEY, CDR2 SMNVEV (reference sequence). The CDR3 DNA sequence: TGTGCCAGCAGAGGGACAGGGGGCGATCAGCCCCAGCATTTT. Amino acids: CASRGTGGDQPQHF.

The chain couples TRBV5-1 to TRBJ2-1; D is possibly TRBD1 (7 bases). Germline CDR1 SGHRS, CDR2 YFSETQ. V gave up 4 bases and J gave up 12 bases, with 23 bases separating them. This CDR3 is 15 amino acids long. The CDR3 nucleotides are TGCGCCAGCAGCCTTGGGACAGCCCCGGGGGTTGCGCAGTTCTTC. Amino acids: CASSLGTAPGVAQFF.

A word on this clone: Its ends do not fully match the called genes, so a read error is possible. The sample carries other DNA sequences with the same CDR3. V and J are TRBV28 and TRBJ2-7, with D possibly being TRBD2 (5 bases). Germline V gene lookup returns CDR1 MDHEN and CDR2 SYDVKM. The CDR3 covers 15 residues. CDR3 sequence reads: CASSSPSVSEYEQYF. CDR3 sequence (DNA): TGTGCCAGCAGTTCCCCTTCGGTTAGCGAGTACGAGCAATACTTT.

The V and J genes are TRBV19 and TRBJ2-1; D possibly corresponds to TRBD1 (6 bases). The CDR3 totals 14 residues. Trimming left V 5 bases short and J 8 bases short, with 16 bases between. Per the germline V gene, CDR1 is LNHDA and CDR2 is SQIVND (reference sequence). The DNA of the CDR3 is TGTGCCAGTAGTGTGGCAACAGGGAGCCATGAGCAGTTCTTC. This encodes CASSVATGSHEQFF.

The rearrangement links TRBV6-5 to TRBJ2-7, with TRBD1 identical over 7 bases. From germline, CDR1 is MNHEY and CDR2 SVGAGI. Unmatched junction bases numbered 2, after V lost 0 bases and J lost 0 bases. The CDR3 is made up of 15 amino acids. The CDR3 loop is CASSYSGQPSYEQYF. For the CDR3, the DNA is TGTGCCAGCAGTTACTCGGGACAGCCCTCCTACGAGCAGTACTTC.

V usage is TRBV30 and J usage is TRBJ2-5; 9 bases are a match to TRBD2. Germline V CDR1 and CDR2: GTSNPN, SVGIG (reference sequence). The CDR3 is 15 residues long. The ends lost 4 bases at V and 2 bases at J; junction bases unmatched: 8. For the CDR3, the DNA is TGTGCCTGGACCTACGCGGGGGGGACACAAGAGACCCAGTACTTC. Its translation is CAWTYAGGTQETQYF.